The entry that follows covers one T cell receptor (beta chain) sequence. Its antigen is not identified. This PCR relied on a set of 60 Vbeta primers and 13 Jbeta primers. Profiling relied on immunoSEQ multiplex PCR, and the TCRdb table lists in-frame clones only, not all of them. The sample shows under 140,000 clones, more than 70% of them seen only once. The data were taken from a study of cytomegalovirus exposure and HLA in healthy donors. The length of the CDR3 is 13 residues. Germline loops: CDR1 SGHAT, CDR2 FQNNGV. Study-level findings and limits: According to an earlier analysis, most TCR beta V segments yielded productive rearrangements about 90% or about 30% of the time.

The TCR originated in a woman aged 60-70 years in good health and CMV-seropositive. Sequenced: PBMCs. The chain is built from TRBV11-2 and TRBJ2-3; a possible D gene is TRBD2 (7 bases). The CDR3 spells CAVYRDYTDTQYF. The CDR3 DNA reads as TGTGCTGTATACAGGGACTACACAGATACGCAGTATTTT.